The 32 T cell receptor beta chains given below trace back to one sample, sequenced in a study of shared clonotypes between healthy human individuals. Selected positively for CCR7 and CD45RO-negative, naive CD8 cells excluded terminally differentiated effector memory CD45RA+ cells. The repertoire was sequenced with immunoSEQ multiplex PCR; TCRdb's copy has only in-frame clones and lacks some. The sample gives 2 million to 2.5 million clones, around 96% of which show up once; 1% to 1.3% is in the top ten. The sequenced sample consisted of naive CD8+ T cells sorted from blood. The receptors originated from a man between 18 and 29 years old in good health.

This clone was counted a single time. V is TRBV13 and J is TRBJ1-2; D ambiguous. The V gene's germline CDR1 is PRHDT and CDR2 FYEKMQ (reference sequence). CDR3 length: 13 residues. Trimming took off 6 bases at V and 8 bases at J, with 16 bases between the two ends. The chain's CDR3 is CASSHPGSLGYTF. DNA for the CDR3: TGTGCCAGCAGTCATCCGGGATCGCTGGGCTACACCTTC.

The chain combines TRBV6-6 with TRBJ1-6; no reliable D call. The CDR3 contains 12 residues. V was clipped by 3 bases and J by 12 bases, with 9 bases between them. In germline, CDR1 is MNHNY, CDR2 SVGAGI (reference sequence). The CDR3 DNA reads as TGTGCCAGCAGTTATACCATGGGACCCCTCCACTTT. This encodes CASSYTMGPLHF.

The chain joins TRBV6-5 to TRBJ2-5; maybe TRBD2 (6 bases). This CDR3 is built from 16 residues. Trimming pared 2 bases from V and 1 base from J, leaving 14 bases between. Per the germline V gene, CDR1 is MNHEY and CDR2 is SVGAGI. For the CDR3, the DNA is TGTGCCAGCAGTTACGACGGTAGCGGAGTCCAAGAGACCCAGTACTTC. It is translated as CASSYDGSGVQETQYF.

Only a few counts were recorded for this clone. Germline is not matched at one junction end, which may reflect a read error. V usage is TRBV6-5 and J usage is TRBJ1-1; D possibly corresponds to TRBD1 (5 bases). Germline V gene lookup returns CDR1 MNHEY and CDR2 SVGAGI. This CDR3 has 13 amino acids. CDR3 in amino acids: CASSYRRDAEAFF. Here the CDR3 DNA reads TGTGCCAGTAGTTACCGACGGGACGCTGAAGCTTTCTTT.

This clone was detected only once. The rearrangement links TRBV9 to TRBJ2-2; D gene uncertain. Germline CDR1 SGDLS, CDR2 YYNGEE. This CDR3 spans 16 amino acids. V gave up 0 bases and J gave up 5 bases, with 14 bases separating them. The DNA of the CDR3 is TGTGCCAGCAGCGTAGGGACGTGGCTAGATACCGGGGAGCTGTTTTTT. It encodes CASSVGTWLDTGELFF.

This rearrangement joins TRBV7-2 to TRBJ2-5; a possible D gene is TRBD1 (6 bases). The V end was cut by 5 bases, the J end by 5 bases, with 12 bases between. Germline values: CDR1 SGHTA, CDR2 FQGNSA. CDR3 length: 13 residues. CDR3 nucleotides: TGTGCCAGCAGCACCCAGGGGCGGGAGACCCAGTACTTC. This encodes CASSTQGRETQYF.

The rearrangement uses TRBV27 and TRBJ2-1; D gene uncertain. Germline V gene sequence: CDR1 MNHEY, CDR2 SMNVEV (reference sequence). V lost 6 bases and J lost 8, with 17 bases in between. The CDR3 loop spans 14 amino acids. The CDR3 coding sequence is TGTGCCAGCAGCCCCTTGGCAGCCCTTGATGAGCAGTTCTTC. This codes for CASSPLAALDEQFF.

The chain is built from TRBV6-6 and TRBJ2-1; a possible D gene is TRBD1 (5 bases). The CDR3 has 15 residues. The germline V and J ends were trimmed by 4 bases and 4 bases, with 14 bases remaining between them. From germline, CDR1 is MNHNY and CDR2 SVGAGI (reference sequence). The CDR3 DNA reads as TGTGCCAGCAGTTTATTTGAGGACAAGTACAATGAGCAGTTCTTC. Translating it yields CASSLFEDKYNEQFF.

CDR3 nucleotides: TGTGCCAGCAGCTCAGTAGCGAGCACAGATACGCAGTATTTT. Protein sequence: CASSSVASTDTQYF. The J gene is TRBJ2-3, the V gene TRBV5-8, with D perhaps TRBD2 (5 bases). Germline values: CDR1 SGHTS, CDR2 YDEGEE. There are 14 residues in the CDR3. The ends were cut back, 3 bases at V and 0 bases at J, with 8 bases in the middle.

The chain joins TRBV2 to TRBJ2-3; D is tentatively TRBD1 or TRBD2 (5 bases each). The CDR3 runs 17 residues. V was cut by 0 bases and J by 2 bases, with 15 bases left in between. Germline CDR1 and CDR2: SNHLY and FYNNEI. The DNA for the CDR3 is TGTGCCAGCAGTGAAGCTTCAGGGTGGGGGAACACAGATACGCAGTATTTT. Protein: CASSEASGWGNTDTQYF.

CDR3 sequence reads: CASSVYRVATDTQYF. The CDR3 bases are TGTGCCAGCAGTGTCTACCGGGTCGCTACAGATACGCAGTATTTT. The rearrangement uses TRBV6-1 and TRBJ2-3; unclear D gene. From germline, CDR1 is MNHNS and CDR2 SASEGT. The CDR3 totals 15 residues. V dropped 4 bases and J dropped 3 bases, with 14 bases sitting between them.

The J gene is TRBJ2-1, the V gene TRBV6-5, with 12 bases matching TRBD2. Unmatched junction bases numbered 4, after V lost 5 bases and J lost 5 bases. CDR3 size: 15 residues. CDR1 and CDR2 from the germline V gene are MNHEY and SVGAGI. As DNA, the CDR3 is TGTGCCAGCAGTGTACTAGCGGGGGGAAACAATGAGCAGTTCTTC. Translation gives CASSVLAGGNNEQFF.

This chain joins TRBV27 and TRBJ2-7, with D tentatively TRBD2 (6 bases). This CDR3 spans 14 amino acids. Between the trimmed V and J ends, which lost 5 bases and 0 bases, there was a span of 11 bases. Germline lookup yields CDR1 MNHEY and CDR2 SMNVEV (reference sequence). CDR3 DNA sequence: TGTGCCAGCAGTGCGGGGTCGAGCTCCTACGAGCAGTACTTC. It specifies CASSAGSSSYEQYF.

The chain is built from TRBV11-2 and TRBJ1-2; TRBD1 agrees at 8 bases. The CDR3 length is 14 residues. CDR1 SGHAT and CDR2 FQNNGV come from the germline V gene. The junction had 6 bases not matched to a gene; V was cut back by 5 bases and J by 4 bases. CDR3 nucleotide sequence: TGTGCCAGCAGCAAAGACAGGGGCCCCTATGGCTACACCTTC. This translates into CASSKDRGPYGYTF.

The chain employs TRBV9 and TRBJ2-7; D might be TRBD1 (6 bases). CDR1 is SGDLS, CDR2 YYNGEE, per germline. The CDR3 length is 15 residues. Trimming took 3 bases from V and 6 from J, leaving 19 bases between them. CDR3 nucleotides: TGTGCCAGCAGCGAGGGACAAACCGCCGGAGCCGAGCAGTACTTC. Translated, it gives CASSEGQTAGAEQYF.

The chain combines TRBV6-1 with TRBJ2-1; D is undetermined. This CDR3 is built from 13 residues. From germline, CDR1 is MNHNS and CDR2 SASEGT. V shed 8 bases and J shed 0 bases, with 8 bases lying between them. This CDR3 reads CASPGFSYNEQFF. CDR3 DNA sequence: TGTGCCAGCCCAGGATTCTCCTACAATGAGCAGTTCTTC.

The chain combines TRBV4-2 with TRBJ1-2; D not certain. Between the trimmed V and J ends, which lost 0 bases and 4 bases, there was a span of 3 bases. This CDR3 spans 12 amino acids. Per germline, CDR1 LGHNA and CDR2 YNFKEQ. The CDR3 region has the DNA TGTGCCAGCAGCCAAGATGGCTATGGCTACACCTTC. It encodes CASSQDGYGYTF.

This clone has only one observation. This sequence joins TRBV7-9 and TRBJ1-4; tentatively, D is TRBD1 (5 bases). The V end was cut by 2 bases, the J end by 4 bases, with 20 bases between. The CDR3 is 18 amino acids. CDR1 is SEHNR, CDR2 FQNEAQ, per germline (reference sequence). CDR3 loop: CASSLRDGLSVFNEKLFF. DNA for the CDR3: TGTGCCAGCAGCTTACGGGACGGACTTTCGGTGTTTAATGAAAAACTGTTTTTT.

The CDR3 bases are TGTGCCTGGTTCGGGGACAGGGGACCTGAAGCTTTCTTT. It codes for CAWFGDRGPEAFF. V is TRBV30 and J is TRBJ1-1; 10 bases align to TRBD1. Germline V gene data show CDR1 as GTSNPN and CDR2 as SVGIG (reference sequence). V lost 5 bases and J lost 6; bases outside the gene matches: 6. The CDR3 loop spans 13 amino acids.

The J gene is TRBJ2-7, the V gene TRBV27; D remains ambiguous. Germline V CDR1 and CDR2: MNHEY, SMNVEV (reference sequence). V was clipped by 1 base and J by 3 bases, with 7 bases between them. CDR3 length equals 13 residues. The CDR3 nucleotides are TGTGCCAGCAGTTTATACCCGGGCTACGAGCAGTACTTC. Its translation is CASSLYPGYEQYF.

This chain uses TRBV7-8 with TRBJ2-7; D might be TRBD1 (6 bases). CDR1 SGHVS and CDR2 FQNEAQ come from the germline V gene. V dropped 2 bases and J dropped 1 base, with 12 bases sitting between them. The CDR3 totals 15 residues. CDR3: CASSLRDTASYEQYF. The DNA of the CDR3 is TGTGCCAGCAGCTTACGGGACACCGCATCCTACGAGCAGTACTTC.

The chain combines TRBV13 with TRBJ2-1; D perhaps matches TRBD2 (5 bases). This CDR3 comprises 11 residues. Germline V lookup: CDR1 PRHDT, CDR2 FYEKMQ (reference sequence). Trimming left V 5 bases short and J 10 bases short, with 9 bases between. Here the CDR3 reads CASSQDYEQFF. The CDR3, as DNA: TGTGCCAGCAGCCAAGACTACGAGCAGTTCTTC.

The chain joins TRBV28 to TRBJ2-7; 8 bases map to TRBD1. The junction had 11 bases not matched to a gene; V was cut back by 3 bases and J by 4 bases. Per the germline V gene, CDR1 is MDHEN and CDR2 is SYDVKM. The CDR3 is made up of 16 amino acids. CDR3 DNA: TGTGCCAGCAGTTTTAAAGCGTCCTGGACAGGGTACGAGCAGTACTTC. Encoded protein: CASSFKASWTGYEQYF.

V usage is TRBV13 and J usage is TRBJ2-2; 11 nucleotides match TRBD2. Germline CDR1 reads PRHDT; CDR2 reads FYEKMQ (reference sequence). This CDR3 has 16 residues. Germline trimming cut 1 base from V and 8 bases from J; bases unmatched to any gene: 6. CDR3 in amino acids: CASSLETSGRFGELFF. The CDR3 region has the DNA TGTGCCAGCAGCTTAGAAACTAGCGGGAGATTTGGGGAGCTGTTTTTT.

The chain joins TRBV7-2 to TRBJ2-1; 12 nucleotides match TRBD2. Germline V gene data show CDR1 as SGHTA and CDR2 as FQGNSA. The CDR3 contains 15 residues. Losses at the gene ends were 5 bases for V and 4 bases for J; bases not matched to a gene: 3. The CDR3 loop reads CASSELAGGYNEQFF. The CDR3 coding sequence is TGTGCCAGCAGCGAGCTAGCGGGAGGGTACAATGAGCAGTTCTTC.

The rearrangement links TRBV13 to TRBJ2-1; 8 bases align to TRBD1. Germline values: CDR1 PRHDT, CDR2 FYEKMQ (reference sequence). With 10 bases clipped from V and 5 bases from J, the junction kept 7 bases outside the gene matches. This CDR3 region has 13 residues. The CDR3 loop is CATGQGGNNEQFF. The DNA for the CDR3 is TGTGCCACTGGACAGGGTGGTAACAATGAGCAGTTCTTC.

Turning to this clone: Other DNA sequences in this sample translate to the same CDR3. V and J are TRBV6-5 and TRBJ1-2, with D maybe TRBD1 (6 bases). Germline V CDR1 and CDR2: MNHEY, SVGAGI. V gave up 7 bases and J gave up 8 bases, with 14 bases separating them. The CDR3 contains 12 residues. The CDR3 DNA reads TGTGCCAGCACACCGGGGGGGGGCGGCTACACCTTC. This encodes CASTPGGGGYTF.

This chain joins TRBV27 and TRBJ1-5; TRBD1 agrees at 10 bases. The CDR3 length is 15 residues. Germline CDR1 reads MNHEY; CDR2 reads SMNVEV (reference sequence). J gave up 5 bases and V 0 bases, and 1 base lay outside the gene matches. In DNA, the CDR3 is TGTGCCAGCAGTTTATCGGGACAGGGGTATCAGCCCCAGCATTTT. Translated, it gives CASSLSGQGYQPQHF.

The genes are TRBV5-6 and TRBJ2-1, with 7 bases lining up with TRBD2. Germline V lookup: CDR1 SGHDT, CDR2 YYEEEE. The CDR3 runs 15 residues. J lost 2 bases, V lost 6 bases, and 8 bases had no gene match. The CDR3 region is CASTPGLSPYNEQFF. CDR3 DNA sequence: TGTGCCAGCACCCCGGGACTAAGCCCCTACAATGAGCAGTTCTTC.

The rearrangement joins TRBV15 to TRBJ2-2, with D unresolved. This CDR3 is built from 15 residues. CDR1 and CDR2 (germline): LNHNV, YYDKDF (reference sequence). V dropped 5 bases and J dropped 4 bases, with 14 bases sitting between them. CDR3 DNA sequence: TGTGCCACCAGCGCCCGTTTCGACGGCACCGGGGAGCTGTTTTTT. Translating it yields CATSARFDGTGELFF.

The V gene is TRBV21-1, the J gene TRBJ2-7; no DNA check was done on the table's D call, TRBD2. TRBV21-1 is designated a pseudogene. This CDR3 is built from 15 residues. CDR3 bases: TGTGCCAGCAGCCCCCGGGAGGGGTTCCTCTACGAGCAGTACTTC. Encoded protein: CASSPREGFLYEQYF.

J is TRBJ2-5 and V is TRBV11-3; TRBD2 matches at 8 bases. V lost 3 bases to trimming and J lost 0 bases; unmatched junction nucleotides: 6. This CDR3 has 16 amino acids. Germline V lookup: CDR1 SGHNT, CDR2 YENEEA. The DNA for the CDR3 is TGTGCCAGCAGCTTCACACCGGGGGGGGACCAAGAGACCCAGTACTTC. Encoded protein: CASSFTPGGDQETQYF.